The 14 T cell receptor beta chains in this list originate from one sample, sequenced in a study of shared clonotypes between healthy human individuals. TCRdb's copy holds only in-frame clones and misses some; the assay was immunoSEQ multiplex PCR. The sample includes some 2.3 million clones, over 85% of them seen just once. The sequenced sample consisted of naive CD4+ T cells from PBMCs. Subset here: CD45RA+ positively selected. These TCRs come from a man between 18 and 29 years old in good health. Some clones in this sample may be carry-over from other donors' samples.

This chain connects TRBV18 to TRBJ1-5; a possible D gene is TRBD1 (6 bases). CDR1 is KGHSH and CDR2 is LQKENI in the germline V gene. This CDR3 has 13 residues. Between the trimmed V and J ends, which lost 3 bases and 5 bases, there was a span of 8 bases. Written as DNA, the CDR3 is TGTGCCAGCTCACCGAGGACAGATCAGCCCCAGCATTTT. This encodes CASSPRTDQPQHF.

This chain uses TRBV4-1 with TRBJ2-7; 8 bases agree with TRBD2. In germline, CDR1 is MGHRA, CDR2 YSYEKL. CDR3 size: 14 residues. J lost 4 bases, V lost 2 bases, and 4 bases had no gene match. The CDR3, as DNA: TGCGCCAGCAGCCAACCGGGAGGGCGTTACGAGCAGTACTTC. The encoded protein is CASSQPGGRYEQYF.

The gene calls are TRBV2 and TRBJ2-7, with 7 nucleotides matching TRBD1. J lost 3 bases, V lost 7 bases, and 30 bases had no gene match. This CDR3 spans 21 amino acids. Per the germline V gene, CDR1 is SNHLY and CDR2 is FYNNEI. The CDR3 reads CASTKLATGGQRASLFYEQYF. The CDR3 region has the DNA TGTGCCAGCACTAAACTCGCAACTGGGGGACAGAGGGCGAGTCTCTTCTACGAGCAGTACTTC.

This chain connects TRBV10-3 to TRBJ2-7; D call uncertain. V gave up 4 bases and J gave up 2 bases, with 18 bases separating them. This CDR3 has 16 amino acids. Germline V gene lookup returns CDR1 ENHRY and CDR2 SYGVKD. The CDR3 bases are TGTGCCATCAGTGTTTTGAATTCCGAGTCAGCCTACGAGCAGTACTTC. Its translation is CAISVLNSESAYEQYF.

The genes are TRBV7-9 and TRBJ1-3, with a weak D call TRBD1 (5 bases). From germline, CDR1 is SEHNR and CDR2 FQNEAQ (reference sequence). Trimming pared 3 bases from V and 0 bases from J, leaving 9 bases between. The CDR3 extends over 15 amino acids. The CDR3 loop is CASSLGRGSGNTIYF. The CDR3 region has the DNA TGTGCCAGCAGCTTGGGACGGGGCTCTGGAAACACCATATATTTT.

The chain links TRBV29-1 to TRBJ2-7; 7 bases are shared with TRBD2. The CDR3 has 20 residues. Germline-derived CDR1 and CDR2 are SQVTM and ANQGSEA. V trimming: 3 bases; J trimming: 0 bases; junction bases outside the gene matches: 23. This CDR3 is CSVDRLKQAASGSISYEQYF. The CDR3 DNA follows: TGCAGCGTTGATAGGTTAAAACAGGCGGCTAGCGGTAGTATCTCCTACGAGCAGTACTTC.

The V gene is TRBV11-2, the J gene TRBJ2-5, with 7 bases matching TRBD2. V was clipped by 7 bases and J by 4 bases; unmatched bases: 21. CDR3 length: 18 amino acids. CDR1 and CDR2 (germline): SGHAT, FQNNGV. The CDR3 DNA reads TGTGCCAGCAACAGACGAAATCCTAGCGGTCTTACCCTAGAGACCCAGTACTTC. Translation: CASNRRNPSGLTLETQYF.

The chain employs TRBV6-1 and TRBJ2-7; 7 nucleotides match TRBD1. Germline V gene sequence: CDR1 MNHNS, CDR2 SASEGT. The J segment lost 0 bases and the V segment lost 8 bases, leaving 10 bases of the junction unmatched. There are 15 residues in the CDR3. The CDR3 nucleotides are TGTGCCAGCGACAGGGCGGGCAGGAGCTCCTACGAGCAGTACTTC. Protein: CASDRAGRSSYEQYF.

Of note for this clone: Different DNA sequences within this sample yield the same CDR3. This chain links TRBV5-1 with TRBJ2-2, with a possible D match to TRBD1 (6 bases). CDR1 is SGHRS and CDR2 is YFSETQ in the germline V gene. V was trimmed by 4 bases and J by 1 base, leaving 11 bases between them. This CDR3 contains 15 residues. The CDR3 DNA is TGCGCCAGCAGCCTGGGACACCAGAACACCGGGGAGCTGTTTTTT. It is translated as CASSLGHQNTGELFF.

The chain combines TRBV27 with TRBJ1-3, with D possibly being TRBD1 (5 bases). V lost 7 bases and J lost 4, with 17 bases in between. CDR3 length: 15 residues. CDR1 is MNHEY and CDR2 is SMNVEV in the germline V gene (reference sequence). CDR3 DNA: TGTGCCAGCATTTTCCGGGCAGGGCAAGGAAACACCATATATTTT. This encodes CASIFRAGQGNTIYF.

A few counts support this clone. At the DNA level, this CDR3 is encoded by other sequences in the same sample as well. The V gene is TRBV2, the J gene TRBJ1-1, with 8 bases matching TRBD1. Germline V gives CDR1 SNHLY, CDR2 FYNNEI. The J segment lost 5 bases and the V segment lost 6 bases, leaving 5 bases of the junction unmatched. The CDR3 spans 13 residues. DNA of the CDR3: TGTGCCAGCAGGGGACAGGTGGGGACTGAAGCTTTCTTT. Amino acid sequence: CASRGQVGTEAFF.

The rearrangement joins TRBV5-1 to TRBJ1-1; tentative D call: TRBD1 (6 bases). The V gene's germline CDR1 is SGHRS and CDR2 YFSETQ. The CDR3 extends over 15 amino acids. V was trimmed by 4 bases and J by 0 bases, leaving 13 bases between them. The CDR3 loop is CASSPGGHLNTEAFF. CDR3 bases: TGCGCCAGCAGCCCCGGGGGACACTTGAACACTGAAGCTTTCTTT.

The chain couples TRBV15 to TRBJ2-5; D possibly corresponds to TRBD1 (6 bases). Germline loops: CDR1 LNHNV, CDR2 YYDKDF (reference sequence). Trimming pared 1 base from V and 5 bases from J, leaving 14 bases between. The CDR3 covers 15 residues. CDR3 in DNA: TGTGCCACCAGCAGAGTCCCAAGGGGGTCGGAGACCCAGTACTTC. Translating gives CATSRVPRGSETQYF. Combining the CDR3 with reference TRBV15 and TRBJ2-5 gives the whole variable domain DAMVIQNPRYQVTQFGKPVTLSCSQTLNHNVMYWYQQKSSQAPKLLFHYYDKDFNNEADTPDNFQSRRPNTSFCFLDIRSPGLGDTAMYLCATSRVPRGSETQYFGPGTRLLVL.

This clone was seen just once. The chain uses TRBV5-1 and TRBJ2-6; TRBD1 matches 9 bases. The CDR3 loop spans 18 amino acids. Germline V gives CDR1 SGHRS, CDR2 YFSETQ. V gave up 2 bases and J gave up 2 bases; unmatched junction bases: 8. CDR3 nucleotide sequence: TGCGCCAGCAGCTTCAAAGGGACAGGGACTACTGGGGCCAACGTCCTGACTTTC. This sequence encodes CASSFKGTGTTGANVLTF.